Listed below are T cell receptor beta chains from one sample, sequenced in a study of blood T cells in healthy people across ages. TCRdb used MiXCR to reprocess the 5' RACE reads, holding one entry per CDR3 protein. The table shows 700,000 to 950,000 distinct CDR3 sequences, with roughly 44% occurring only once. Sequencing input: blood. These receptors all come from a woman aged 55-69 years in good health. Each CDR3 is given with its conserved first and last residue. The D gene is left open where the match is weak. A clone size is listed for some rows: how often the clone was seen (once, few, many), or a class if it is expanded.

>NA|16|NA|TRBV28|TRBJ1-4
CASSPAGHLVNEKLFF
TGTGCCAGCAGCCCCGCGGGGCACCTCGTTAATGAAAAACTGTTTTTT
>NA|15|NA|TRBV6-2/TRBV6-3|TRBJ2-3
CASSGVAASTDTQYF
TGTGCCAGCAGTGGGGTAGCGGCTAGCACAGATACGCAGTATTTT
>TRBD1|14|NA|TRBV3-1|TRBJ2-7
CASSQAGQFYEQYF
TGTGCCAGCAGCCAAGCGGGACAGTTCTACGAGCAGTACTTC
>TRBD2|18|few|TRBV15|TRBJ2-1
CATSRPGAGGLSYNEQFF
TGTGCCACCAGCAGACCAGGGGCGGGGGGTCTCTCCTACAATGAGCAGTTCTTC
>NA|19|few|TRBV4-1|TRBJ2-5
CASSHPRGVSGAGQETQYF
TGCGCCAGCAGCCACCCCAGGGGGGTTAGCGGGGCAGGACAAGAGACCCAGTACTTC
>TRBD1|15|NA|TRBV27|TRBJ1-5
CASSLQGTVNQPQHF
TGTGCCAGCAGTTTACAAGGGACAGTCAATCAGCCCCAGCATTTT
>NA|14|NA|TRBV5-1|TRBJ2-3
CASTGVRGTDTQYF
TGCGCCAGCACGGGCGTGAGGGGAACAGATACGCAGTATTTT
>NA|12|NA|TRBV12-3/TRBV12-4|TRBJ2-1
CPSSLKGNEQFF
TGTCCTAGCAGTTTAAAGGGCAATGAGCAGTTCTTC
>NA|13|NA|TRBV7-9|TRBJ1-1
CASSLAANTEAFF
TGTGCCAGCAGCTTAGCGGCTAACACTGAAGCTTTCTTT
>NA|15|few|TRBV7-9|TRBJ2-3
CASSSISSGHGTQYF
TGTGCCAGCAGCTCTATTTCCTCGGGTCACGGTACGCAGTATTTT